These T cell receptor beta chains were read from a single sample in a study of blood T cell repertoires in COVID-19. TCRdb keeps only in-frame clones here, not all; method: immunoSEQ multiplex PCR. The sample has 140,000 or so clones, about 90% seen once. The specimen sequenced was peripheral blood. The source of these receptors is a woman aged 50 to 60 with acute or convalescent COVID-19. Each CDR3 is given with its conserved first and last residue. D genes are given only for firm matches. Clone size is not always given. Where it is, it says once, few, many or a class for expanded clones.

D gene: -
V gene: TRBV18
clone size: -
J gene: TRBJ1-4
CDR3 DNA: TGTGCCAGCTCACCGTACCAGGGCTCAACTAATGAAAAACTGTTTTTT
CDR3 protein: CASSPYQGSTNEKLFF

D gene: -
V gene: TRBV5-1
clone size: -
J gene: TRBJ1-2
CDR3 DNA: TGCGCCAGCAGCCAGAAGGGGGGGGGCGCCGATGGCTACACCTTC
CDR3 protein: CASSQKGGGADGYTF

D gene: TRBD2
V gene: TRBV19
clone size: once
J gene: TRBJ2-5
CDR3 DNA: TGTGCCAGTAGTAGTTTCTGGAGCGGGGGAGCGTTCCAAGAGACCCAGTACTTC
CDR3 protein: CASSSFWSGGAFQETQYF

D gene: -
V gene: TRBV7-2
clone size: -
J gene: TRBJ1-5
CDR3 DNA: TGTGCCGGCGGCGGGTTGAGGGGCAATCAGCCCCAGCATTTT
CDR3 protein: CAGGGLRGNQPQHF

D gene: TRBD1
V gene: TRBV7-6
clone size: -
J gene: TRBJ2-3
CDR3 DNA: TGTGCCAGCAGCTTAGTTGGCGGAAGGGGGCGGAGGACAGATACGCAGTATTTT
CDR3 protein: CASSLVGGRGRRTDTQYF

D gene: -
V gene: TRBV21-1
clone size: -
J gene: TRBJ1-3
CDR3 DNA: TGTGCCAGCAGCAAAGGAGGCGCAGGGGGCGAGGTGTGCTCAAACACCATATATTTT
CDR3 protein: CASSKGGAGGEVCSNTIYF

D gene: TRBD1
V gene: TRBV9
clone size: -
J gene: TRBJ2-2
CDR3 DNA: TGTGCCAGCAGCCCGGGACAGCCGAACACCGGGGAGCTGTTTTTT
CDR3 protein: CASSPGQPNTGELFF

D gene: TRBD2
V gene: TRBV9
clone size: -
J gene: TRBJ2-1
CDR3 DNA: TGTGCCAGCAGCGTAGCCATAGCGGGGGCCGTCAATGAGCAGTTCTTC
CDR3 protein: CASSVAIAGAVNEQFF

D gene: -
V gene: TRBV29-1
clone size: -
J gene: TRBJ2-4
CDR3 DNA: TGCAGCGTCCTCCACAGGGATTCTAACATTCAGTACTTC
CDR3 protein: CSVLHRDSNIQYF

D gene: -
V gene: TRBV9
clone size: -
J gene: TRBJ1-2
CDR3 DNA: TGTGCCAGCAGCACCCGGGGGGGGGATGGCTACACCTTC
CDR3 protein: CASSTRGGDGYTF

D gene: -
V gene: TRBV7-2
clone size: -
J gene: TRBJ2-2
CDR3 DNA: TGTGCCAGCAGTCCCGGGACAACGAACACCGGGGAGCTGTTTTTT
CDR3 protein: CASSPGTTNTGELFF

D gene: -
V gene: TRBV5-5
clone size: -
J gene: TRBJ1-2
CDR3 DNA: TGTGCCAGCAGCGGGACTCAAAACTATGGCTACACCTTC
CDR3 protein: CASSGTQNYGYTF

D gene: -
V gene: TRBV27
clone size: once
J gene: TRBJ1-4
CDR3 DNA: TGTGCCACCCACCAAACTAAAACTAATGAAAAACTGTTTTTT
CDR3 protein: CATHQTKTNEKLFF

D gene: TRBD2
V gene: TRBV11-1
clone size: -
J gene: TRBJ2-5
CDR3 DNA: TGTGCCAGCAGCTTTGGGGAGGGGGAGACCCAGTACTTC
CDR3 protein: CASSFGEGETQYF

D gene: -
V gene: TRBV7-9
clone size: -
J gene: TRBJ1-1
CDR3 DNA: TGTGCCAGCAGCAACCGGGGGGCTGAAGCTTTCTTT
CDR3 protein: CASSNRGAEAFF

D gene: -
V gene: TRBV6-6
clone size: -
J gene: TRBJ1-1
CDR3 DNA: TGTGCCAGCAGTCGATGGGGAGGGAGGGAGAACACTGAAGCTTTCTTT
CDR3 protein: CASSRWGGRENTEAFF

D gene: TRBD1
V gene: TRBV9
clone size: -
J gene: TRBJ1-5
CDR3 DNA: TGTGCCAGCAGCGTAGCTTTATTTATTGGGACAGGGTGTGAGGTCGACAATCAGCCCCAGCATTTT
CDR3 protein: CASSVALFIGTGCEVDNQPQHF

D gene: TRBD2
V gene: TRBV11-2
clone size: -
J gene: TRBJ2-1
CDR3 DNA: TGTGCCAGCAGCTCCGGGACTAGGGTTTCCCATGAGCAGTTCTTC
CDR3 protein: CASSSGTRVSHEQFF

D gene: -
V gene: TRBV29-1
clone size: -
J gene: TRBJ2-5
CDR3 DNA: TGCAGCGTTGAAGGGACTGCCCAGGAGTACTTC
CDR3 protein: CSVEGTAQEYF

D gene: -
V gene: TRBV12-3/TRBV12-4
clone size: -
J gene: TRBJ2-1
CDR3 DNA: TGTGCCAGCAGTTTCAGGAACAATGAGCAGTTCTTC
CDR3 protein: CASSFRNNEQFF

D gene: -
V gene: TRBV5-5
clone size: -
J gene: TRBJ1-4
CDR3 DNA: TGTGCCAGCAGCCTTAGTCGGGTAACTAATGAAAAACTGTTTTTT
CDR3 protein: CASSLSRVTNEKLFF

D gene: TRBD1
V gene: TRBV6-6
clone size: once
J gene: TRBJ1-5
CDR3 DNA: TGTGCCAGCAGTGACCAGGGGGGCCCTAGGGCCCAGCATTTT
CDR3 protein: CASSDQGGPRAQHF

D gene: TRBD1
V gene: TRBV6-5
clone size: -
J gene: TRBJ2-7
CDR3 DNA: TGTGCCAGCAGGTATAACAGGGGACCCAGGTACGAGCAGTACTTC
CDR3 protein: CASRYNRGPRYEQYF

D gene: -
V gene: TRBV24-1
clone size: -
J gene: TRBJ2-2
CDR3 DNA: TGTGCCACCAGTGTTGGAGTCCCCCCAACCGGGGAGCTGTTTTTT
CDR3 protein: CATSVGVPPTGELFF

D gene: -
V gene: TRBV5-8
clone size: -
J gene: TRBJ1-1
CDR3 DNA: TGTGCCAGCAGCCCGGAAATTGTTGGGGGGGTTGGGACTGAAGCTTTCTTT
CDR3 protein: CASSPEIVGGVGTEAFF

D gene: -
V gene: TRBV7-2
clone size: -
J gene: TRBJ1-1
CDR3 DNA: TGTGCCAGCAGCTTATCTGACACACTCGAAGCTTTCTTT
CDR3 protein: CASSLSDTLEAFF

D gene: TRBD2
V gene: TRBV7-8
clone size: -
J gene: TRBJ2-3
CDR3 DNA: TGTGCCAGCAGCCCTTGGACTAGCGGGAGCACAGATACGCAGTATTTT
CDR3 protein: CASSPWTSGSTDTQYF

D gene: -
V gene: TRBV9
clone size: -
J gene: TRBJ1-5
CDR3 DNA: TGTGCCAGCAGCGTAGCCGGGGTGGGGCCCCAGCATTTT
CDR3 protein: CASSVAGVGPQHF

D gene: -
V gene: TRBV4-2
clone size: -
J gene: TRBJ2-2
CDR3 DNA: TGTGCCAGCAGAGACACCGGGGAGCTGTTTTTT
CDR3 protein: CASRDTGELFF

D gene: -
V gene: TRBV5-6
clone size: -
J gene: TRBJ1-5
CDR3 DNA: TGTGCCAGCAGCTTGGGGAGGAGTCAGCCCCAGCATTTT
CDR3 protein: CASSLGRSQPQHF

D gene: -
V gene: TRBV19
clone size: -
J gene: TRBJ2-1
CDR3 DNA: TGTGCCAGTAGTATTTCCGCGGTTGAGCAGTTCTTC
CDR3 protein: CASSISAVEQFF

D gene: -
V gene: TRBV19
clone size: few
J gene: TRBJ1-3
CDR3 DNA: TGTGCCAGTAAGTGGTCCGACATACTCTCTGGAAACACCATATATTTT
CDR3 protein: CASKWSDILSGNTIYF

D gene: TRBD2
V gene: TRBV9
clone size: -
J gene: TRBJ2-2
CDR3 DNA: TGTGCCAGCAGCGTGGCCTCTCTAGCGGGAGGGCTCGCCGGGGAGCTGTTTTTT
CDR3 protein: CASSVASLAGGLAGELFF